This paragraph covers one TCR beta chain sequence. Recovery meant two consecutive negative NP/OP PCR tests, professional clearance, or resolved symptoms. This entry is derived from a study of blood T cell repertoires in COVID-19. On the study more broadly: Sources were T cells, B-cell-depleted T cells, or PBMCs; the material itself was cDNA or gDNA.

Study processing details: The assay estimated nucleated cells by amplifying reference gene primers. Profiling relied on immunoSEQ multiplex PCR, and the TCRdb table lists in-frame clones only, not all of them. V and J calls plus clone size are reproduced from that table; the DNA served to infer D and trimming. Among around 330,000 clones listed, about 88% were seen once. The CDR3 extends over 14 amino acids. CDR1 MGHDK and CDR2 SYGVNS come from the germline V gene. Trimming took 4 bases from V and 7 from J; bases not matched to a gene: 8. The clonotype comes from a woman in her 40s who had recovered from COVID-19. The sample taken for sequencing was PBMCs or T cells enriched from blood (not recorded which). The chain joins TRBV25-1 to TRBJ1-2; the match to TRBD1 covers 8 bases. The CDR3 sequence is CASSGTGIFGGYTF. CDR3 DNA: TGTGCCAGCAGTGGGACAGGGATCTTTGGTGGCTACACCTTC.